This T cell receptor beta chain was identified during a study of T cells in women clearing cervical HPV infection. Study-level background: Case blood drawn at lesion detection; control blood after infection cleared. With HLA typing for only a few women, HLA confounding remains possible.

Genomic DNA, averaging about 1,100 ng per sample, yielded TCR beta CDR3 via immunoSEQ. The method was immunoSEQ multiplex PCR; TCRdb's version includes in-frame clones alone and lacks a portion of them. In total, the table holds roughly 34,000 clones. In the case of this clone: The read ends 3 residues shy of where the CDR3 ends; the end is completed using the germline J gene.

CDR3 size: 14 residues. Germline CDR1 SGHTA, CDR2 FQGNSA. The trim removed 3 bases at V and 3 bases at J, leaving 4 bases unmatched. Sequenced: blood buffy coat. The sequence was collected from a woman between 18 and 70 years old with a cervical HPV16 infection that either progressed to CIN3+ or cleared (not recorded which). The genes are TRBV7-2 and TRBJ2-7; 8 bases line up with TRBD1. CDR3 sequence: CASSLTGDRYEQYF. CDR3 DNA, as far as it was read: TGTGCCAGCAGCTTGACAGGGGATCGCTACGAG.